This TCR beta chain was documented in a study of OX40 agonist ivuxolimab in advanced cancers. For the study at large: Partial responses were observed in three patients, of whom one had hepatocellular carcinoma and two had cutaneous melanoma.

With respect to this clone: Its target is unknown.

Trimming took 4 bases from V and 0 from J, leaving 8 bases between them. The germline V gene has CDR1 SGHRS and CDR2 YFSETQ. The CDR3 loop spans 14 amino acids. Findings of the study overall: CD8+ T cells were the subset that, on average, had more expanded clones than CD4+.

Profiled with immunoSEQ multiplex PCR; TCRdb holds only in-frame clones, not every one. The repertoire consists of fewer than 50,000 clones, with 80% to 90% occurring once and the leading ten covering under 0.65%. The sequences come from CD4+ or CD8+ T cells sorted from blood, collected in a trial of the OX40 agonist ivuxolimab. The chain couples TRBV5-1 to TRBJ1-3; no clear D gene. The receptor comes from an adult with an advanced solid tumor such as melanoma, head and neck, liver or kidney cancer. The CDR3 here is CASSRDNSGNTIYF. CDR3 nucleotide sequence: TGCGCCAGCAGCCGCGACAACTCTGGAAACACCATATATTTT.